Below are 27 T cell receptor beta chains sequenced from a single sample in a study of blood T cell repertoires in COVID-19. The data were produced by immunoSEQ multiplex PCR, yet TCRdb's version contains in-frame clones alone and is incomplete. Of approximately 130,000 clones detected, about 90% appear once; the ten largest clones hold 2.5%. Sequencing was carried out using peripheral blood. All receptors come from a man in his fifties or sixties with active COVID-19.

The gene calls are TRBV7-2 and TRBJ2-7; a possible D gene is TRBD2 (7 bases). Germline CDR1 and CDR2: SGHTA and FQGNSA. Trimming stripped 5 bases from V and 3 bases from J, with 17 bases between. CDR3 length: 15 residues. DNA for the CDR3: TGTGCCAGCAGCCCCGGGGGGACAAGGCGCTACGAGCAGTACTTC. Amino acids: CASSPGGTRRYEQYF.

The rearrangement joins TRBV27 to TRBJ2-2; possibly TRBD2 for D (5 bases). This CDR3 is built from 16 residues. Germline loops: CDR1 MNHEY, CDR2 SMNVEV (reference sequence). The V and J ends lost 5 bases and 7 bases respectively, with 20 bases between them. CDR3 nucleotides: TGTGCCAGCAGTGCTCAGCCTAGCCTCGGGTACGGGGAGCTGTTTTTT. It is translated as CASSAQPSLGYGELFF.

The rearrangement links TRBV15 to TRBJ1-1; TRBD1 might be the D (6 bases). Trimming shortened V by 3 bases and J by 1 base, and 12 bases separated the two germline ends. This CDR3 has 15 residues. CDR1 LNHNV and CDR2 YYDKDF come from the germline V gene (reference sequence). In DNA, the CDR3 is TGTGCCACCAGCAGGGGACACAGGCCGAACACTGAAGCTTTCTTT. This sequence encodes CATSRGHRPNTEAFF.

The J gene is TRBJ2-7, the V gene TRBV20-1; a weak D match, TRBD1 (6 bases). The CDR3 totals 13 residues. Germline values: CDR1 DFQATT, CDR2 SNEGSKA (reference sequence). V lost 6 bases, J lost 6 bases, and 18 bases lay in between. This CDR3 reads CSASDRTLGEQYF. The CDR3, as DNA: TGCAGTGCCAGTGACAGGACTTTGGGCGAGCAGTACTTC.

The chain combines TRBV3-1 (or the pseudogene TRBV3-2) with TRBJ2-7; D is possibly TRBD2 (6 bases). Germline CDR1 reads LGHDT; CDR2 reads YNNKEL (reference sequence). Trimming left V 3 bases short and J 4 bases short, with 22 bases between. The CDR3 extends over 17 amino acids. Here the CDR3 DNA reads TGTGCCAGCAGCCAGATGCACCGGGACTCAATTTTTTACGAGCAGTACTTC. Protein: CASSQMHRDSIFYEQYF.

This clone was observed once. The CDR3 spells CATSTRGQPQHF. CDR3 bases: TGTGCCACCTCAACCAGAGGTCAGCCCCAGCATTTT. The chain recombines TRBV12-3 or TRBV12-4 with TRBJ1-5; D gene ambiguous. The CDR3 is made up of 12 amino acids. V lost 10 bases and J 6 bases, leaving 13 bases between the germline ends.

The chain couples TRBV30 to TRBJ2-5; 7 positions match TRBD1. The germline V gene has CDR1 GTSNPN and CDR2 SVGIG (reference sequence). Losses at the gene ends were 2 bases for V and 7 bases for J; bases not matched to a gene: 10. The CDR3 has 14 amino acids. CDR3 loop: CAWSRGTEFGTQYF. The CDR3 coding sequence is TGTGCCTGGAGTAGGGGGACAGAATTTGGGACCCAGTACTTC.

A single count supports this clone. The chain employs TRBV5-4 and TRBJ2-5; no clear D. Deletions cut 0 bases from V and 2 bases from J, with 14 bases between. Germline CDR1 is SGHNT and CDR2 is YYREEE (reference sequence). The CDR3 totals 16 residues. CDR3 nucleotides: TGTGCCAGCAGCTTGGGTAGCTCGACCCCGCAAGAGACCCAGTACTTC. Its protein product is CASSLGSSTPQETQYF.

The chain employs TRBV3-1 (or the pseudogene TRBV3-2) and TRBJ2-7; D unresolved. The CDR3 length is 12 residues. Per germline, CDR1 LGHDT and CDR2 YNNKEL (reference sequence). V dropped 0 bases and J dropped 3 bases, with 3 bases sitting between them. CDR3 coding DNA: TGTGCCAGCAGCCAAGATTACTACGAGCAGTACTTC. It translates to CASSQDYYEQYF.

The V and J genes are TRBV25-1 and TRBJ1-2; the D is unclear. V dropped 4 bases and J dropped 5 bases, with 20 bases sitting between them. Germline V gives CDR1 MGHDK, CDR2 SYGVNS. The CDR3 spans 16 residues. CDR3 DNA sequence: TGTGCCAGCAGTGGTGCGGGGAAGTCTCTAGAATATGGCTACACCTTC. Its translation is CASSGAGKSLEYGYTF.

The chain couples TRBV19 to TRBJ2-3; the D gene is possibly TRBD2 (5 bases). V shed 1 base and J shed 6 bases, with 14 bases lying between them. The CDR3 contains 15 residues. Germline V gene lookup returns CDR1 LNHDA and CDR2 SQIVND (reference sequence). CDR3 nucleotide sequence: TGTGCCAGTAGTATAGGGGGTTCTTCGGGGGATACGCAGTATTTT. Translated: CASSIGGSSGDTQYF.

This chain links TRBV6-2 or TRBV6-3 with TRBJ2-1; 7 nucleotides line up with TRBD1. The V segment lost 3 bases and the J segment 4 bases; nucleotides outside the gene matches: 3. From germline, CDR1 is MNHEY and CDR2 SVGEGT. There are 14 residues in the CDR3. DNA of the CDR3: TGTGCCAGCAGTTATAGGACAGGATACAATGAGCAGTTCTTC. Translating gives CASSYRTGYNEQFF.

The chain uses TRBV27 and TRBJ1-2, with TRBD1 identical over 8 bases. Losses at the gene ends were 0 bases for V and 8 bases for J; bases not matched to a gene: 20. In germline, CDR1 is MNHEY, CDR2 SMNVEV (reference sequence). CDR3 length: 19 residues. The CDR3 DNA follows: TGTGCCAGCAGTTTATCGAGATCGGGGTCAAGGACAGGGTTTGGCGGCTACACCTTC. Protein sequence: CASSLSRSGSRTGFGGYTF.

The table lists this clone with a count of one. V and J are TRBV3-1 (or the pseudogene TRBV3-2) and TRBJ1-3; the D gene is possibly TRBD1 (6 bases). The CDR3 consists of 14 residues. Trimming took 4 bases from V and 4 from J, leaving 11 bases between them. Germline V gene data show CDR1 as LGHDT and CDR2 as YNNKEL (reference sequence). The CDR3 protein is CASSRQGTGNTIYF. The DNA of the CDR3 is TGTGCCAGCAGCCGACAAGGGACAGGAAACACCATATATTTT.

The CDR3 bases are TGTGCCAGCAGTTTAAAGGGGCGGGGGTTTACAGATACGCAGTATTTT. This translates into CASSLKGRGFTDTQYF. J is TRBJ2-3 and V is TRBV27; 7 nucleotides match TRBD2. Losses at the gene ends were 2 bases for V and 3 bases for J; bases not matched to a gene: 8. The CDR3 has 16 amino acids. In germline, CDR1 is MNHEY, CDR2 SMNVEV (reference sequence).

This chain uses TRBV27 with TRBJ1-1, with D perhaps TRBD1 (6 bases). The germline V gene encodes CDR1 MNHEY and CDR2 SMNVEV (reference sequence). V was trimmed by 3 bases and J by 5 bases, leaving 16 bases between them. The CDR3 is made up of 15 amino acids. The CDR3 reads CASSFRTVMGTEAFF. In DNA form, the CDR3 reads TGTGCCAGCAGTTTTCGGACAGTAATGGGGACTGAAGCTTTCTTT.

The CDR3 coding sequence is TGTGCCATCAGTGTATTTATAGATGGGAGGGGTGAATACGGCTACACCTTC. Encoded protein: CAISVFIDGRGEYGYTF. The chain carries TRBV10-3 and TRBJ1-2; D possibly corresponds to TRBD1 (5 bases). The CDR3 totals 17 residues. The germline gives CDR1 ENHRY, CDR2 SYGVKD. V dropped 4 bases and J dropped 8 bases, with 26 bases sitting between them.

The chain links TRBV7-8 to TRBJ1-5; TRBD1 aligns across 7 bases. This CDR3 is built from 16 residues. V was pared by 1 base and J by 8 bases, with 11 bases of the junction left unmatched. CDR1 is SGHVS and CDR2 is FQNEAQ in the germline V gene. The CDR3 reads CASSLDGTARLEPQHF. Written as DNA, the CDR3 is TGTGCCAGCAGCTTAGATGGGACAGCCCGTTTAGAGCCCCAGCATTTT.

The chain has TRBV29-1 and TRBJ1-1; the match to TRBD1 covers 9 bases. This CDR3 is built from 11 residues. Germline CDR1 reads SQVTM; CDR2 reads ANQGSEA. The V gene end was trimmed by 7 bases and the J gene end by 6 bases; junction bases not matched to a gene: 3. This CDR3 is CSGRQGAEAFF. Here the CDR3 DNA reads TGCAGCGGTAGACAGGGGGCTGAAGCTTTCTTT.

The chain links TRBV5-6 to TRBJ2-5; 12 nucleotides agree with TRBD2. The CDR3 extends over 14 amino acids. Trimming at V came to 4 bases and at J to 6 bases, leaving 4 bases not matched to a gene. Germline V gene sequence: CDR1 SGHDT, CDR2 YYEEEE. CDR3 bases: TGTGCCAGCAGCCCCGGACTAGCGGGGAAGACCCAGTACTTC. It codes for CASSPGLAGKTQYF.

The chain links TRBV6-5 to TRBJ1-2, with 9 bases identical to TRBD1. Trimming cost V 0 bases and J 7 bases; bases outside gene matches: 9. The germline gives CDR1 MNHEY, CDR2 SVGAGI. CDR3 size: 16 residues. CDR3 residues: CASSYSGQGGNGGYTF. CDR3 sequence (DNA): TGTGCCAGCAGTTACTCGGGACAGGGAGGTAATGGTGGCTACACCTTC.

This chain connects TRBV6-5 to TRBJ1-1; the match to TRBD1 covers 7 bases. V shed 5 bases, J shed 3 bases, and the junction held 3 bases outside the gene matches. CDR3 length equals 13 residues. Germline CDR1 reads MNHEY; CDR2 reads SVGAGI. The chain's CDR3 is CASSRQGDTEAFF. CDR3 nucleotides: TGTGCCAGCAGTAGACAGGGCGACACTGAAGCTTTCTTT.

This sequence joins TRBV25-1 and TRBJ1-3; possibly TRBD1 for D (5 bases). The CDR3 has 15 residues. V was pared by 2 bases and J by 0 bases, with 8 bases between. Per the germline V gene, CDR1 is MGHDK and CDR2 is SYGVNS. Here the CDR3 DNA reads TGTGCCAGCAGTGAACAGGGTGGCTCTGGAAACACCATATATTTT. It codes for CASSEQGGSGNTIYF.

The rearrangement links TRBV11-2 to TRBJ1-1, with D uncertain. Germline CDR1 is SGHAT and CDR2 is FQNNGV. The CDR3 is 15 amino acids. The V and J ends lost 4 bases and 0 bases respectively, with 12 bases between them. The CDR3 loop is CASSSPGNLNTEAFF. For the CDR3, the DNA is TGTGCCAGCAGCTCCCCGGGAAATCTGAACACTGAAGCTTTCTTT.

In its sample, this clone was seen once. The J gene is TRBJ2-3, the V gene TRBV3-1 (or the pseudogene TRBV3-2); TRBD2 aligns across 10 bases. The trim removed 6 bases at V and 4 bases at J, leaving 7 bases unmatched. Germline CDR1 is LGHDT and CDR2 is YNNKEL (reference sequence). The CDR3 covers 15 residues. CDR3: CASRLQAGGPDTQYF. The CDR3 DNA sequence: TGTGCCAGCAGGCTACAAGCGGGGGGGCCAGATACGCAGTATTTT.

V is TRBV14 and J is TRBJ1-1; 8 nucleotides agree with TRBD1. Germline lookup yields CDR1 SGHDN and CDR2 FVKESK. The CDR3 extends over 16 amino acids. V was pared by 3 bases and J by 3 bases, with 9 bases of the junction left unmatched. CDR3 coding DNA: TGTGCCAGCAGCCATACCGGGACAGGACGGGACACTGAAGCTTTCTTT. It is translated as CASSHTGTGRDTEAFF.

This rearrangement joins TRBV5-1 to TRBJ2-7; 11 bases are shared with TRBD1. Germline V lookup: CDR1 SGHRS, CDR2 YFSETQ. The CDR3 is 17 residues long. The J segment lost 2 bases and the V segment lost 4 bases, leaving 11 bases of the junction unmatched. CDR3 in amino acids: CASSPRPGQGAAYEQYF. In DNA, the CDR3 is TGCGCCAGCAGCCCACGGCCCGGACAGGGGGCCGCCTACGAGCAGTACTTC.